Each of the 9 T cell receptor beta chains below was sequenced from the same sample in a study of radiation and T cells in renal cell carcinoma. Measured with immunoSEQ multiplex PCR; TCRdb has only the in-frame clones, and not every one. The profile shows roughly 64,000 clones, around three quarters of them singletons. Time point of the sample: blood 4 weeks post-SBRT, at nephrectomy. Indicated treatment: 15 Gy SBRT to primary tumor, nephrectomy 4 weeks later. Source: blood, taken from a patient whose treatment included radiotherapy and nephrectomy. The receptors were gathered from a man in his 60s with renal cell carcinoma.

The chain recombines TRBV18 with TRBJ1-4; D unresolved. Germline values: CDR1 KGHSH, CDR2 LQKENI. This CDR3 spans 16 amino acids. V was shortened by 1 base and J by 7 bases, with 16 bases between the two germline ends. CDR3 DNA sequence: TGTGCCAGCTCACCACGGTCGGAGCTGCGGAGTGAAAAACTGTTTTTT. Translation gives CASSPRSELRSEKLFF.

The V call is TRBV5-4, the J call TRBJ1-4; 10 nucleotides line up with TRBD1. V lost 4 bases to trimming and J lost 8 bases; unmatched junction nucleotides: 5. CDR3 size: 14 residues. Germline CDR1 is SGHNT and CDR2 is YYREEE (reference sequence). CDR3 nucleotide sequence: TGTGCCAGCAGCCAAGGACAGGGGGGAGAAAAACTGTTTTTT. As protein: CASSQGQGGEKLFF. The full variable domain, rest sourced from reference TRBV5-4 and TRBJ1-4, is ETGVTQSPTHLIKTRGQQVTLRCSSQSGHNTVSWYQQALGQGPQFIFQYYREEENGRGNFPPRFSGLQFPNYSSELNVNALELDDSALYLCASSQGQGGEKLFFGSGTQLSVL.

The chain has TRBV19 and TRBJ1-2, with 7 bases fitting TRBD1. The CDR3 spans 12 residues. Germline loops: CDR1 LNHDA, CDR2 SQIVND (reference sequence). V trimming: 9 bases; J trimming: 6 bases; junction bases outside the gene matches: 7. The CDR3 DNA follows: TGTGCCAGCAGACAGGGTTGGGATGGCTACACCTTC. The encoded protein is CASRQGWDGYTF.

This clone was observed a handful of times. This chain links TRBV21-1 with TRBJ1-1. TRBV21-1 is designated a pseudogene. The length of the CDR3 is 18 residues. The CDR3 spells CASSKGIWRRVADTEAFF. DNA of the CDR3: TGTGCCAGCAGCAAGGGTATCTGGCGAAGGGTGGCCGACACTGAAGCTTTCTTT.

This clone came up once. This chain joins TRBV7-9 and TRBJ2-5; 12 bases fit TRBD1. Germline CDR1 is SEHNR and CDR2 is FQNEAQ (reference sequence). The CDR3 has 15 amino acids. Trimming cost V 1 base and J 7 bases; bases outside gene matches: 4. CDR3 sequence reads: CASSLGDRGHGTQYF. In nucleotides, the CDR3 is TGTGCCAGCAGCTTAGGGGACAGGGGGCACGGGACCCAGTACTTC.

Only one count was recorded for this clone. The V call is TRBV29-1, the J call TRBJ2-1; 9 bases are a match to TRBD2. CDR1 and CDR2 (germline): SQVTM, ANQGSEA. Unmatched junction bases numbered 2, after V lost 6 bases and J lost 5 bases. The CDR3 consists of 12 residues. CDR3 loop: CSVTSGHNEQFF. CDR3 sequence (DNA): TGCAGCGTGACTAGCGGACACAATGAGCAGTTCTTC.

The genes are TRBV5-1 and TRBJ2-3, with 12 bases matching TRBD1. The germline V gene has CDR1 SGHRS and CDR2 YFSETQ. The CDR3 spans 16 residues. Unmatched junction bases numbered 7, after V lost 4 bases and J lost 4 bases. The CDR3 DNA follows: TGCGCCAGCAGCAGCGGGACAGGGGGCATCTCAGATACGCAGTATTTT. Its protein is CASSSGTGGISDTQYF.

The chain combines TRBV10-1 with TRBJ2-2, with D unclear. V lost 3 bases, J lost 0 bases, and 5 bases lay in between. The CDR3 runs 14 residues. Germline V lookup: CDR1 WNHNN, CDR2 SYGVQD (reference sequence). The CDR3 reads CASSDPPNTGELFF. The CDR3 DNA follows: TGCGCCAGCAGTGATCCTCCGAACACCGGGGAGCTGTTTTTT.

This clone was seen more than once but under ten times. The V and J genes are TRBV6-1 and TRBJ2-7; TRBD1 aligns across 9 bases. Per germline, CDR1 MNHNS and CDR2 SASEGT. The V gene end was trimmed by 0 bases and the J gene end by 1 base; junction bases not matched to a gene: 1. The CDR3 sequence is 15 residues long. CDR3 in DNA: TGTGCCAGCAGTGAAGCGGGGACAGGGTCCTACGAGCAGTACTTC. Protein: CASSEAGTGSYEQYF.